This T cell receptor beta chain was recovered during a study of T cells in Graves' hyperthyroidism and ophthalmopathy. RNA transcripts yielded amplified TCR beta CDR3 regions. The HTBI primer set was used in a first-round RT-PCR of the TCR CDR3. In TCRdb, the multiplex PCR reads were re-called with MiXCR into one record per CDR3 protein. The sample lists hundreds of thousands of distinct CDR3 sequences, over 35% occurring once. V shed 3 bases and J shed 6 bases, with 15 bases lying between them. Per the germline V gene, CDR1 is MGHRA and CDR2 is YSYEKL. The CDR3 is 16 residues long. What was sequenced was blood. This TCR derives from a man between 18 and 35 years old with Graves' hyperthyroidism. V gene TRBV4-1 combines with J gene TRBJ1-6; weak D call: TRBD1 (6 bases). CDR3 sequence (DNA): TGCGCCAGCAGCCAGGCGACAGGTTTCGGTAATTCACCCCTCCACTTT. It translates to CASSQATGFGNSPLHF.